These 20 T cell receptor beta chains came from one sample sequenced in a study of blood T cell repertoires in COVID-19. The protocol was immunoSEQ multiplex PCR, while the TCRdb copy is restricted to in-frame clones and leaves out a portion. The repertoire includes hundreds of thousands of clones, approximately 91% of them detected once, and roughly 5.3% sits in the top ten. The sample was PBMCs or T cells enriched from blood (not recorded which). The source of these receptors is a man aged 55-75 years who had recovered from COVID-19.

CDR3 sequence reads: CASSLLSGVGEQYF. In DNA form, the CDR3 reads TGTGCCAGCAGCTTGTTATCGGGAGTGGGCGAGCAGTACTTC. The chain links TRBV5-5 to TRBJ2-7, with D possibly TRBD2 on 6 matching bases. The germline V gene has CDR1 SGHKS and CDR2 YYEKEE (reference sequence). The V and J ends lost 1 base and 6 bases respectively, with 14 bases between them. This CDR3 is built from 14 residues.

The gene calls are TRBV6-5 and TRBJ1-2; D not certain. CDR1 and CDR2 from the germline V gene are MNHEY and SVGAGI. The CDR3 totals 13 residues. V lost 7 bases, J lost 8 bases, and 17 bases lay in between. Here the CDR3 DNA reads TGTGCCAGCATGCGTTTGGAGCTGAACGGCTACACCTTC. Translated: CASMRLELNGYTF.

This chain connects TRBV10-3 to TRBJ2-3; 9 nucleotides match TRBD2. Germline V gives CDR1 ENHRY, CDR2 SYGVKD. Unmatched junction bases numbered 7, after V lost 2 bases and J lost 1 base. The CDR3 totals 17 residues. The CDR3 sequence is CAISEGGSGSGTDTQYF. CDR3 in DNA: TGTGCCATCAGTGAGGGGGGTAGCGGGAGTGGCACAGATACGCAGTATTTT.

The chain carries TRBV11-3 and TRBJ2-1; 10 bases are shared with TRBD1. This CDR3 region has 16 residues. The trim removed 5 bases at V and 7 bases at J, leaving 11 bases unmatched. The germline gives CDR1 SGHNT, CDR2 YENEEA. The CDR3 DNA is TGTGCCAGCAGCCCGAGACAGGGGGCAGGTTATAATGAGCAGTTCTTC. Protein: CASSPRQGAGYNEQFF. The full variable domain, completed using reference TRBV11-3 and TRBJ2-1, is EAGVVQSPRYKIIEKKQPVAFWCNPISGHNTLYWYLQNLGQGPELLIRYENEEAVDDSQLPKDRFSAERLKGVDSTLKIQPAELGDSAVYLCASSPRQGAGYNEQFFGPGTRLTVL.

The rearrangement uses TRBV7-2 and TRBJ1-4; D not certain. V was cut by 6 bases and J by 0 bases, with 11 bases left in between. This CDR3 has 15 amino acids. Germline assignment: CDR1 SGHTA and CDR2 FQGNSA. CDR3 in DNA: TGTGCCAGCAGAGGGCCGGGGACAACTAATGAAAAACTGTTTTTT. It codes for CASRGPGTTNEKLFF.

This rearrangement joins TRBV6-5 to TRBJ2-3, with 7 bases identical to TRBD2. The CDR3 spans 15 residues. The germline gives CDR1 MNHEY, CDR2 SVGAGI. V trimming: 2 bases; J trimming: 4 bases; junction bases outside the gene matches: 6. CDR3 protein: CASSYRLAGPDTQYF. DNA for the CDR3: TGTGCCAGCAGTTACCGACTAGCTGGGCCAGATACGCAGTATTTT.

The CDR3 DNA follows: TGTGCCAGCAGCCGAACATCTAGCGGGAATGACGGGGGGGAGCTGTTTTTT. Its protein product is CASSRTSSGNDGGELFF. The chain couples TRBV5-4 to TRBJ2-2, with TRBD2 matching over 9 bases. V trimming: 4 bases; J trimming: 8 bases; junction bases outside the gene matches: 15. CDR1 SGHNT and CDR2 YYREEE come from the germline V gene (reference sequence). The CDR3 is 17 amino acids.

V is TRBV13 and J is TRBJ1-6; perhaps TRBD1 as D (6 bases). The V gene's germline CDR1 is PRHDT and CDR2 FYEKMQ (reference sequence). V was cut by 4 bases and J by 8 bases, with 15 bases left in between. This CDR3 has 15 amino acids. The CDR3 loop is CASSSLGQKDSPLHF. CDR3 DNA: TGTGCCAGCAGCTCCCTTGGACAGAAAGATTCACCCCTCCACTTT. Filled out from reference TRBV13 and TRBJ1-6, the complete variable domain reads AAGVIQSPRHLIKEKRETATLKCYPIPRHDTVYWYQQGPGQDPQFLISFYEKMQSDKGSIPDRFSAQQFSDYHSELNMSSLELGDSALYFCASSSLGQKDSPLHFGNGTRLTVT.

This clone was counted a few times. This rearrangement joins TRBV24-1 to TRBJ1-2; 8 positions match TRBD1. Trimming cost V 3 bases and J 8 bases; bases outside gene matches: 13. The CDR3 is 16 amino acids. Germline CDR1 is KGHDR and CDR2 is SFDVKD. The CDR3 DNA sequence: TGTGCCACCAGTGATCCATCAGGGGGCCAGTTCGGAGGCTACACCTTC. This encodes CATSDPSGGQFGGYTF.

This sequence joins TRBV29-1 and TRBJ1-4; D remains unclear. CDR1 is SQVTM and CDR2 is ANQGSEA in the germline V gene. V was trimmed by 4 bases and J by 8 bases, leaving 14 bases between them. The CDR3 runs to 13 residues. The CDR3 DNA reads TGCAGCGTTGGAACAGCACTTTCGGAAAAACTGTTTTTT. Protein sequence: CSVGTALSEKLFF.

The genes are TRBV2 and TRBJ1-2; 8 nucleotides align to TRBD1. V shed 7 bases and J 0 bases; nucleotides not matched to a gene: 4. The CDR3 extends over 14 amino acids. The V gene's germline CDR1 is SNHLY and CDR2 FYNNEI. As DNA, the CDR3 is TGTGCCAGCACCGAACAGGGGGCTAACTATGGCTACACCTTC. As protein: CASTEQGANYGYTF. The full variable domain, its missing parts supplied by reference TRBV2 and TRBJ1-2, is EPEVTQTPSHQVTQMGQEVILRCVPISNHLYFYWYRQILGQKVEFLVSFYNNEISEKSEIFDDQFSVERPDGSNFTLKIRSTKLEDSAMYFCASTEQGANYGYTFGSGTRLTVV.

V is TRBV5-1 and J is TRBJ2-5; TRBD1 aligns across 7 bases. The CDR3 covers 15 residues. CDR1 is SGHRS and CDR2 is YFSETQ in the germline V gene. J gave up 5 bases and V 4 bases, and 11 bases lay outside the gene matches. In DNA form, the CDR3 reads TGCGCCAGCAGCAAAGGGACAGTGGAAAGGGAGACCCAGTACTTC. This sequence encodes CASSKGTVERETQYF.

The V call is TRBV6-6, the J call TRBJ2-3; 12 nucleotides agree with TRBD2. Germline CDR1 MNHNY, CDR2 SVGAGI (reference sequence). CDR3 length: 16 amino acids. Trimming took 5 bases from V and 1 from J; bases not matched to a gene: 4. The CDR3 here is CASSPGLAGRTDTQYF. The DNA for the CDR3 is TGTGCCAGCAGTCCCGGACTAGCGGGGCGCACAGATACGCAGTATTTT.

The chain employs TRBV28 and TRBJ2-2, with 13 positions matching TRBD2. The CDR3 sequence is 17 residues long. The V gene's germline CDR1 is MDHEN and CDR2 SYDVKM. With V trimmed by 5 bases and J by 2 bases, 5 bases remained unmatched. In DNA form, the CDR3 reads TGTGCCAGCAGTCCCGGACTAGCGGGAGTAAACACCGGGGAGCTGTTTTTT. Its translation: CASSPGLAGVNTGELFF.

The chain is built from TRBV5-1 and TRBJ2-5; D call uncertain. The CDR3 totals 14 residues. Looked up from germline, CDR1 is SGHRS and CDR2 is YFSETQ. Deletions cut 4 bases from V and 1 base from J, with 11 bases between. DNA for the CDR3: TGCGCCAGCAGCCTATCCATCGCCCAAGAGACCCAGTACTTC. Protein product: CASSLSIAQETQYF.

The chain uses TRBV11-2 and TRBJ2-7, with TRBD1 identical over 7 bases. Germline V gene lookup returns CDR1 SGHAT and CDR2 FQNNGV. The CDR3 runs to 14 residues. The V gene end was trimmed by 7 bases and the J gene end by 7 bases; junction bases not matched to a gene: 13. This CDR3 is CASTDRVNFREQYF. CDR3 coding DNA: TGTGCCAGCACTGACAGGGTCAATTTTCGGGAGCAGTACTTC. Supplemented by reference TRBV11-2 and TRBJ2-7, the full variable domain reads EAGVAQSPRYKIIEKRQSVAFWCNPISGHATLYWYQQILGQGPKLLIQFQNNGVVDDSQLPKDRFSAERLKGVDSTLKIQPAKLEDSAVYLCASTDRVNFREQYFGPGTRLTVT.

This chain links TRBV10-1 with TRBJ2-5; 11 nucleotides align to TRBD2. The V segment lost 2 bases and the J segment 3 bases; nucleotides outside the gene matches: 5. The CDR3 length is 16 residues. The germline CDR1 and CDR2 sequences are WNHNN and SYGVQD (reference sequence). This chain's CDR3 is CASSELAGGAEETQYF. The CDR3 DNA follows: TGCGCCAGCAGTGAGCTAGCGGGAGGCGCTGAAGAGACCCAGTACTTC.

The gene calls are TRBV11-2 and TRBJ2-3, with D unclear. The CDR3 totals 13 residues. Per germline, CDR1 SGHAT and CDR2 FQNNGV. V was trimmed by 1 base and J by 4 bases, leaving 6 bases between them. CDR3 residues: CASSLGTADTQYF. For the CDR3, the DNA is TGTGCCAGCAGCTTAGGTACGGCAGATACGCAGTATTTT.

This sequence joins TRBV28 and TRBJ2-7, with TRBD2 matching 10 bases. The CDR3 runs to 14 residues. V dropped 3 bases and J dropped 4; count of bases not matched to a gene: 3. In germline, CDR1 is MDHEN, CDR2 SYDVKM. The chain's CDR3 is CASSFGTSVYEQYF. CDR3 bases: TGTGCCAGCAGTTTTGGGACTAGCGTGTACGAGCAGTACTTC.

The chain couples TRBV28 to TRBJ2-5, with a possible D match to TRBD2 (6 bases). This CDR3 has 15 amino acids. Germline lookup yields CDR1 MDHEN and CDR2 SYDVKM. V lost 3 bases and J lost 4, with 15 bases in between. The CDR3: CASSFSQGGIETQYF. In DNA form, the CDR3 reads TGTGCCAGCAGTTTCTCCCAGGGCGGGATAGAGACCCAGTACTTC.